The clone carrying this T cell receptor (beta chain) occurred many times. Its antigen is as yet unknown. This sample stems from a study of T cells after yellow fever vaccination. The study's findings and limits: The secondary response peaked faster, at day 5 versus 15, but was weaker.

CDR1 and CDR2 (germline): SGHAT, FQNNGV. The ends lost 1 base at V and 2 bases at J; junction bases unmatched: 5. This CDR3 is built from 15 residues. MiXCR, run by TCRdb on the 5' RACE reads, gives a single entry per CDR3 protein. The sample includes 250,000 or so distinct CDR3 sequences, about 3.9% of them seen just once. The V call is TRBV11-2, the J call TRBJ2-7; 7 bases fit TRBD1. The sample was PBMCs, taken 15 days after the yellow fever booster vaccination. This receptor was taken from a man aged 18 to 30 who received the YFV17D yellow fever vaccine. As DNA, the CDR3 is TGTGCCAGCAGCTTAGGCTCAGGGACAGCCTACGAGCAGTACGTC. Translation: CASSLGSGTAYEQYV.